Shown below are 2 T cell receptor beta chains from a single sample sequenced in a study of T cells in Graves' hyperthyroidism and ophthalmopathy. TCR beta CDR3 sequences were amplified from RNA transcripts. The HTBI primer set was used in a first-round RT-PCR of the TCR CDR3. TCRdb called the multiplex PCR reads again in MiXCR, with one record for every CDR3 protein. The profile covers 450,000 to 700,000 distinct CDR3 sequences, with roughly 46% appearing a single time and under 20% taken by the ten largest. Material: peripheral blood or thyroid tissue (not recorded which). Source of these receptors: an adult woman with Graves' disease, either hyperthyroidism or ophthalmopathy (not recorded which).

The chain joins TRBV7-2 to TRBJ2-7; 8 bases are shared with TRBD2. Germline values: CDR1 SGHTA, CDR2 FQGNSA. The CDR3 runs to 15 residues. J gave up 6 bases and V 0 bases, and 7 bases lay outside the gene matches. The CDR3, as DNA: TGTGCCAGCAGCTTAGCGGGACTAGTGCCACCCGAGCAGTACTTC. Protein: CASSLAGLVPPEQYF.

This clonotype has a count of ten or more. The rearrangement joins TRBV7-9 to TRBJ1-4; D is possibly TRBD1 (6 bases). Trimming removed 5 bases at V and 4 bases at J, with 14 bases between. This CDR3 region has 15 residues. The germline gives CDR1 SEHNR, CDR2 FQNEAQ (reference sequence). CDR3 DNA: TGTGCCAGCAGCAATCAGGGGCCCCGTAATGAAAAACTGTTTTTT. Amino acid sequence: CASSNQGPRNEKLFF.